This section outlines one TCR beta chain sequence together with its context. Authors' analysis steps: Estimates of nucleated cell counts were drawn from the amplification of reference gene primers. Assay used: immunoSEQ multiplex PCR; TCRdb lists only in-frame clones, some missing. Clonal size and the V and J genes are those of that table, whereas D and trimming came from the DNA. The table lists 300,000 to 350,000 clones, 88% of them singletons. Recruits, aged about 18 to 95 years, lived in around 24 US areas. The study counted Cohort 3 donors as recovered given two negative PCRs, clearance, or symptom resolution. The data originate from a study of blood T cell repertoires in COVID-19. Study-level information: The samples span acute and convalescent COVID-19 from the United States, Italy and Spain.

From germline, CDR1 is SQVTM and CDR2 ANQGSEA. This CDR3 spans 15 amino acids. The junction had 9 bases not matched to a gene; V was cut back by 4 bases and J by 4 bases. V usage is TRBV29-1 and J usage is TRBJ1-2; TRBD1 agrees at 10 bases. The sequenced sample was PBMCs or T cells enriched from blood (not recorded which). This clonotype was obtained from a man between 25 and 39 years old who had recovered from COVID-19. CDR3 sequence: CSVVHWDRGIYGYTF. The CDR3 DNA reads TGCAGCGTTGTTCACTGGGACAGGGGCATCTATGGCTACACCTTC.